These 7 T cell receptor beta chains were sequenced from one sample in a study of T cells in Graves' hyperthyroidism and ophthalmopathy. The CDR3 regions of TCR beta were amplified from RNA transcripts. The primer set for the first-round RT-PCR of the TCR CDR3 was HTBI. TCRdb called the multiplex PCR reads again in MiXCR, with one record for every CDR3 protein. In the table there are 500,000 to 800,000 distinct CDR3 sequences, nearly 45% of which are singletons. The sequencing sample was made of peripheral blood or thyroid tissue (not recorded which). The receptor source for this set is an adult man with Graves' disease, either hyperthyroidism or ophthalmopathy (not recorded which).

This clonotype was picked up one time. This rearrangement joins TRBV12-3 or TRBV12-4 to TRBJ1-6, with 7 bases aligning to TRBD1. The CDR3 is 16 residues long. The ends lost 1 base at V and 2 bases at J; junction bases unmatched: 2. CDR3 in amino acids: CASSLVTGTYNSPLHF. Here the CDR3 DNA reads TGTGCCAGCAGTTTAGTGACAGGGACCTATAATTCACCCCTCCACTTT.

This clonotype has just one count. The chain carries TRBV20-1 and TRBJ1-6, with D possibly TRBD1 on 6 matching bases. Germline V gene lookup returns CDR1 DFQATT and CDR2 SNEGSKA (reference sequence). V lost 6 bases to trimming and J lost 3 bases, with 9 bases between them. The CDR3 extends over 13 amino acids. The CDR3 is CSASDSYNSPLHF. CDR3 nucleotides: TGCAGTGCGTCGGACAGCTATAATTCACCCCTCCACTTT.

The chain has TRBV25-1 and TRBJ1-4; D possibly corresponds to TRBD1 (5 bases). CDR3 length: 15 amino acids. Germline assignment: CDR1 MGHDK and CDR2 SYGVNS. Trimming stripped 7 bases from V and 2 bases from J, with 14 bases between. CDR3 in amino acids: CASNGGGGTNEKLFF. The CDR3 DNA sequence: TGTGCCAGCAACGGCGGGGGGGGGACTAATGAAAAACTGTTTTTT. Combining the CDR3 with reference TRBV25-1 and TRBJ1-4 gives the whole variable domain EADIYQTPRYLVIGTGKKITLECSQTMGHDKMYWYQQDPGMELHLIHYSYGVNSTEKGDLSSESTVSRIRTEHFPLTLESARPSHTSQYLCASNGGGGTNEKLFFGSGTQLSVL.

This clonotype has just a few counts. The V call is TRBV7-9, the J call TRBJ1-1; TRBD1 might be the D (6 bases). The V gene's germline CDR1 is SEHNR and CDR2 FQNEAQ (reference sequence). This CDR3 region has 15 residues. V gave up 5 bases and J gave up 5 bases, with 18 bases separating them. CDR3 bases: TGTGCCAGCAGCCCCCATCCTACAGGGAGTACTGAAGCTTTCTTT. Translating gives CASSPHPTGSTEAFF.

The V and J genes are TRBV5-5 and TRBJ2-5, with TRBD2 identical over 9 bases. From germline, CDR1 is SGHKS and CDR2 YYEKEE (reference sequence). The CDR3 contains 16 residues. V was pared by 0 bases and J by 5 bases, with 8 bases of the junction left unmatched. Written as DNA, the CDR3 is TGTGCCAGCAGCTTGGAGTCGCGGGAGGGCCAGGAGACCCAGTACTTC. Protein sequence: CASSLESREGQETQYF.

This chain connects TRBV6-5 to TRBJ1-2; D call uncertain. The CDR3 runs to 13 residues. Germline CDR1 reads MNHEY; CDR2 reads SVGAGI. Between the trimmed V and J ends, which lost 6 bases and 2 bases, there was a span of 10 bases. The CDR3 sequence is CASSPHTNYGYTF. The CDR3 DNA sequence: TGTGCCAGCAGCCCCCACACAAACTATGGCTACACCTTC.

This rearrangement joins TRBV7-2 to TRBJ2-7; the match to TRBD1 covers 8 bases. CDR1 SGHTA and CDR2 FQGNSA come from the germline V gene. This CDR3 region has 15 residues. Trimming cost V 5 bases and J 4 bases; bases outside gene matches: 10. The CDR3 DNA reads TGTGCCAGCAGCCACGGACAGGGAGAGTTTTACGAGCAGTACTTC. It yields the protein CASSHGQGEFYEQYF.